Below are 11 T cell receptor beta chains sequenced from a single sample in a study of graft-versus-host responses after intestinal transplantation (dated by TCRdb to about 2021). Libraries came from the immunoSEQ multiplex PCR assay. TCRdb took this table from immuneACCESS and kept in-frame rearrangements with V and J called. Such tables lack part of the clones; where checked against another copy, unresolved V genes explain under half of the gap, and the rest is unexplained. Across this sample there are fewer than 70,000 clones, with roughly 92% seen only once. The ten largest clones add up to around 6.7% of the sample. The source was bone marrow, collected around 730 days after intestinal transplantation. Receptors originate from a human patient who received an intestinal transplant, so some T cells may come from the graft donor.

V gene TRBV6-6 combines with J gene TRBJ2-7, with a possible D match to TRBD1 (6 bases). The CDR3 is 12 amino acids. Looked up from germline, CDR1 is MNHNY and CDR2 is SVGAGI (reference sequence). The V end lost 4 bases, the J end lost 7 bases, and 11 bases lay between the germline ends. CDR3 region: CASSLTGREQYF. The CDR3 nucleotides read TGTGCCAGCAGTTTAACAGGGAGAGAGCAGTACTTC.

The gene calls are TRBV7-2 and TRBJ2-1, with a possible D match to TRBD2 (5 bases). The germline CDR1 and CDR2 sequences are SGHTA and FQGNSA. The CDR3 totals 17 residues. V lost 1 base and J 4 bases, leaving 17 bases between the germline ends. The CDR3: CASSLEGHAGSYNEQFF. The CDR3 DNA reads as TGTGCCAGCAGCTTAGAGGGTCATGCGGGTAGTTACAATGAGCAGTTCTTC.

This chain uses TRBV5-4 with TRBJ2-4; 8 bases match TRBD2. From germline, CDR1 is SGHNT and CDR2 YYREEE (reference sequence). After removal of 2 bases from V and 0 bases from J, the junction contained 7 bases not matched to a gene. CDR3 length: 17 residues. The CDR3 DNA follows: TGTGCCAGCAGCTTATGGGGACTAGACGTAGCCAAAAACATTCAGTACTTC. Amino acids: CASSLWGLDVAKNIQYF.

The rearrangement links TRBV10-3 to TRBJ1-5; 8 bases agree with TRBD1. V lost 4 bases and J lost 0; bases outside the gene matches: 5. Germline-derived CDR1 and CDR2 are ENHRY and SYGVKD. The CDR3 sequence is 16 residues long. CDR3 residues: CAISARGQGSNQPQHF. The CDR3 DNA sequence: TGTGCCATCAGTGCCAGGGGGCAGGGTAGCAATCAGCCCCAGCATTTT.

This chain uses TRBV5-1 with TRBJ2-7; TRBD2 matches 7 bases. Per germline, CDR1 SGHRS and CDR2 YFSETQ. The CDR3 covers 19 residues. V dropped 0 bases and J dropped 1; count of bases not matched to a gene: 16. The CDR3 region is CASSLVRAGREPPSYEQYF. Here the CDR3 DNA reads TGCGCCAGCAGCTTGGTTAGGGCAGGGAGGGAGCCTCCATCCTACGAGCAGTACTTC.

V and J are TRBV10-1 and TRBJ1-3; no reliable D call. The CDR3 consists of 13 residues. Germline CDR1 is WNHNN and CDR2 is SYGVQD (reference sequence). V dropped 2 bases and J dropped 7 bases, with 9 bases sitting between them. As DNA, the CDR3 is TGCGCCAGCAGTGAGGATGGTTCCAACACCATATATTTT. It is translated as CASSEDGSNTIYF.

V and J are TRBV6-1 and TRBJ2-7; no clear D. Looked up from germline, CDR1 is MNHNS and CDR2 is SASEGT. V lost 7 bases and J 2 bases, leaving 6 bases between the germline ends. The CDR3 totals 11 residues. CDR3 region: CASIAAYEQYF. CDR3 DNA: TGTGCCAGCATAGCCGCCTACGAGCAGTACTTC.

CDR3 loop: CASSFQGPEAFF. In DNA form, the CDR3 reads TGTGCCAGCAGCTTCCAGGGTCCTGAAGCTTTCTTT. The rearrangement joins TRBV6-5 to TRBJ1-1, with D perhaps matching TRBD1 (5 bases). Trimming pared 6 bases from V and 6 bases from J, leaving 11 bases between. The CDR3 loop spans 12 amino acids. CDR1 is MNHEY and CDR2 is SVGAGI in the germline V gene.

The chain links TRBV28 to TRBJ1-5; D may be TRBD1 (5 bases). The germline CDR1 and CDR2 sequences are MDHEN and SYDVKM. The CDR3 has 14 amino acids. V lost 8 bases and J 7 bases, leaving 18 bases between the germline ends. In nucleotides, the CDR3 is TGTGCCAGCGTACGGCGGGGGTTGGGGCAGCCCCAGCATTTT. Translation gives CASVRRGLGQPQHF.

CDR3 in amino acids: CASSRWTGLADTQYF. The DNA for the CDR3 is TGTGCCAGCAGCCGTTGGACAGGGCTCGCAGATACGCAGTATTTT. J is TRBJ2-3 and V is TRBV5-5, with 8 bases identical to TRBD1. Trimming took 4 bases from V and 4 from J; bases not matched to a gene: 8. The CDR3 runs 15 residues. Looked up from germline, CDR1 is SGHKS and CDR2 is YYEKEE (reference sequence).

The chain carries TRBV4-1 and TRBJ2-7; unclear D gene. With 1 base removed from V and 3 bases from J, the gap between germline ends came to 10 bases. Germline values: CDR1 MGHRA, CDR2 YSYEKL. There are 14 residues in the CDR3. Here the CDR3 reads CASSQGRQDYEQYF. The CDR3 DNA is TGCGCCAGCAGCCAAGGTCGGCAGGACTACGAGCAGTACTTC.